This T cell receptor (beta chain) was sequenced during a study of blood T cell repertoires in COVID-19. Germline loops: CDR1 LGHDT, CDR2 YNNKEL (reference sequence). The CDR3 covers 17 residues. Trimming stripped 3 bases from V and 0 bases from J, with 12 bases between. Assay used: immunoSEQ multiplex PCR; TCRdb lists only in-frame clones, some missing. The sample lists approximately 210,000 clones, 83% occurring once. This clone was counted a single time. The J gene is TRBJ1-6, the V gene TRBV3-1 (or the pseudogene TRBV3-2), with TRBD1 as a possible D gene (5 bases). The TCR comes from a woman aged 40 to 50 with active or convalescent COVID-19. The sequenced sample consisted of peripheral blood. CDR3 amino acids: CASSQGGPSSYNSPLHF. CDR3 bases: TGTGCCAGCAGCCAGGGGGGACCTAGCTCCTATAATTCACCCCTCCACTTT.